This T cell receptor (beta chain) was sequenced during a study of cytomegalovirus exposure and HLA in healthy donors (dated by TCRdb to about 2017). The study in broad terms: An earlier analysis of 587 of the donors reported approximately 300 Gb of sequence data and 117 million unique TCR beta sequences obtained from some 170 million T cells. Roughly 300 gigabases of sequencing data and approximately 85 million unique TCR sequences were included in an early release covering about 700 HLA-typed donors. The genetic ancestry cluster associated with self-reported Caucasian donors included around 76% of the approximately 400 genotyped donors. The study aimed to test whether cataloging public T cell receptors could reveal signatures of past pathogen exposure. Using immunosequencing, the study profiled T cell repertoires from 500 to 800 subjects and related those repertoires to cytomegalovirus serostatus. Besides the first cohort of 500 to 700 subjects, a separate validation cohort made up of around 120 different subjects was used. To predict cytomegalovirus infection status, the study combined high-throughput TCR immunosequencing, statistical association of individual TCRs with disease status, and machine learning. To study patterns of TCR occurrence, a later analysis re-analyzed previously published TCR beta repertoires from 600 to 750 donors and added high-resolution HLA genotyping. Rather than drawing on any new phenotypic data, the later analysis identified candidate immune exposures from TCR beta sequences and the way those sequences occurred across donors. In an earlier analysis of 500 to 650 of the donors, high-throughput TCR beta sequencing was used to judge whether each TCR beta V gene segment behaved as functional or pseudogenic. Alongside the repertoire data, information on donor age, sex, ethnicity and CMV serostatus was compiled. A later genetic analysis took genome-wide SNP genotypes for 398 of the 666 donors and used that subset as a discovery cohort. All discovery cohort repertoires had been generated on a single sequencing platform. HLA typing covered class I and class II loci at four-digit resolution. The number of donors typed differed by locus, with roughly 620-630 for A, B, C, DRB1 and DQB1, roughly 550 for DQA1, approximately 570 for DPA1, and some 440 for DPB1. Four to six DR-DQ haplotypes were handled as single units for association and clustering, since linkage in the cohort was strong. Across 398 genotyped donors of the cohort, an average of about 220,000 unique TCR beta nucleotide sequences per donor were sequenced, and 15% to 20% of those sequences were non-productive. Points the paper makes about the study in general: Most TCR sequences were seen in very few donors, while some public TCRs were found in many individuals. A cluster of highly shared sequence variants was judged likely to represent a technical artifact of the sequencing pipeline. The presence/absence analyses assumed that sequencing depth was roughly uniform across donors, and that assumption may not be true. An earlier analysis of several hundred of the donors showed that most TCR beta V segments appeared in productive rearrangements either about 87% or about 30% of the time, which broadly matched IMGT annotations. Linkage disequilibrium might explain the correlated functional status among segregating V segments, but an unknown experimental factor could not be ruled out. When HLA alleles, especially DR and DQ, strongly co-occurred, TCR associations were difficult to assign to individual alleles. In both the original and validation cohorts, the classifier was reported to diagnose cytomegalovirus status with high specificity and sensitivity. CMV serostatus was the only immune exposure information available for the cohort. This cohort had only TCR beta chains sequenced, and the lack of alpha or paired-chain data limited which features could be detected. According to the authors, the approach could potentially be generalized to other disease states and immunological phenotypes. At a false discovery rate of 0.05, a later analysis linked 15,000 to 20,000 TCR beta sequences to specific HLA alleles. A later analysis reported that several top co-occurrence clusters appeared linked to parvovirus B19, influenza, CMV and Epstein-Barr virus. According to a later analysis, most CMV-associated TCR beta chains appeared to be HLA-restricted, and the HLA associations seemed to be driven largely by CMV exposure. V-gene and J-gene trimming of TCR beta chains was associated with a missense DCLRE1C variant in a later genetic analysis, and the association was replicated in an independent cohort. A later genetic analysis reported fewer N-insertions in productive TCRs among donors in an Asian-associated ancestry cluster than the roughly 700-donor mean. A further reported finding was that TCR beta sequences accurately predicted the HLA-A and HLA-B alleles for most subjects in the first cohort. In a later analysis, TCR association rates were found to vary across HLA loci, with the most associated TCRs seen for DRB1 alleles and the fewest for HLA-C alleles. Because HLA typing was unavailable for some donors at each locus, only the typed subset was used in association tests. Because counts were too low, about 18 rarely observed V segments, including chromosome 9 orphons, were excluded from the earlier analysis of some 540 of the donors. A later analysis found that HLA-associated TCR beta chains were more clonally expanded and had lower generation probabilities than equally common non-associated chains. In vitro tests confirmed that a few of the cytomegalovirus-associated TCR beta chains recognize cytomegalovirus antigens. The study gave a list of roughly 150 TCR beta chains associated with cytomegalovirus.

The method was the immunoSEQ multiplex PCR assay. For the multiplex PCR, a mixture combining 60 forward primers for TCR Vbeta segments and 13 reverse primers for TCR Jbeta segments was used. A multiplex PCR assay on genomic DNA amplified the CDR3 region of rearranged TCR beta genes. The amplified TCR beta libraries were sequenced on the Illumina HiSeq System as 87-base-pair reads. In the source study's methods: In a later analysis, some 80 million unique TCR beta chains were counted across the 650 to 750 repertoires, and roughly 11 million of these chains were shared by at least two donors. To remove PCR and sequencing errors, raw reads were error-corrected and collapsed into unique sequences using a nearest-neighbor algorithm that merged closely related sequences. CDR3 sequences were aligned to IMGT reference sequences to assign V, D and J gene segments. For a sequence to be retained, a match of at least six nucleotides was required to both a V gene segment and a J gene segment. A rearrangement counted as productive if the CDR3 had no stop codons and remained in frame with V and J, and every other rearrangement counted as non-productive. Following IMGT convention, CDR3 was defined as the stretch from the second conserved V-encoded cysteine to the conserved J-encoded phenylalanine. In an earlier analysis of 550 to 650 of the donors, sequences lacking an unambiguous match to a single V gene segment were excluded. In an earlier analysis of around 600 of the donors, V segments were called functional above 56.7% productive rearrangements and were called segregating when the between-donor standard deviation exceeded 5%. A statistical classification framework was built to diagnose cytomegalovirus status from the catalog of TCR beta chain sequences. In a later analysis, TCR nucleotide sequences were compared against IMGT/GENE-DB human TR gene sequences so that V and J genes could be assigned. Using the TCRdist pipeline, a later analysis assigned CDR3 sequences along with most-parsimonious VDJ recombination scenarios. In a later analysis, every TCR beta chain was defined by the combination of its CDR3 amino acid sequence and its V-gene family, and reads without a unique V-gene family were dropped. As a way to deal with suspected cross-contamination and a sequencing artifact, a later analysis dropped approximately 570 nucleotide sequences that were highly shared and had low generation probability. For each public chain, a later analysis derived a clonal expansion index from normalized ranks of inferred template counts within each repertoire. Generation probabilities in a later analysis came from a VDJ recombination model fitted to out-of-frame rearrangements, and those results were checked against IGoR. In a later analysis, TCR-TCR, TCR-HLA and TCR-CMV co-occurrence was scored with hypergeometric tests, and a repertoire-size bias correction was applied to TCR pairs. A later analysis estimated false discovery rates by permuting HLA or CMV assignments 20 times. In a later analysis, co-occurring TCRs were grouped with DBSCAN, and TCRdist sequence similarity was added when clustering was performed within HLA-allele-positive subsets. For co-occurrence clustering, repertoires with fewer than 30,000 or more than 120,000 public chains were excluded, along with a handful of repertoires with anomalous nucleotide sharing. This immuneACCESS table, as held by TCRdb, lists in-frame sequences with V and J called but not all clones. Of the missing ones, under half trace to an unresolved V gene in checked studies; the others have no known cause. The D gene and trimming were derived from the DNA, and the V and J assignments and clone size from that table. In this sample the table shows more than 95,000 clones, around 78% of which occur a single time. The top ten clones comprise roughly 2% of the sample.

Worth noting for this clone: Its antigen has not been determined. It has no much larger one-base neighbor in the sample; base qualities were not kept.

The cohort consisted of approximately 670 healthy bone marrow donors. At the time of sampling, every cohort member was nominally healthy, though immune exposures that went unrecorded were likely present. The donor tested CMV seronegative and was one of the 352 seronegative cohort members. A peripheral blood sample was collected from each donor, and TCR beta sequencing was performed on peripheral blood mononuclear cells. The Qiagen DNeasy Blood Extraction Kit was used to extract genomic DNA from the blood cell samples. The sequencing sample was made of PBMCs. This receptor was taken from a man aged 45-65 years in good health and CMV-seronegative.

The CDR3 protein is CASSLGGTGYHEQYF. The sequence in DNA is TGTGCCAGCAGCTTAGGTGGGACAGGGTACCACGAGCAGTACTTC. Recombination linked TRBV11-1 to TRBJ2-7; the junction holds 9 bases that match TRBD1. The junction shows trimming of 1 base on V and 5 bases on J, and the gene matches do not reach 6 bases of it. Via the germline V gene (reference sequence), CDR1 is SGHAT and CDR2 FQDESV. From the cysteine up to the phenylalanine, the CDR3 has a length of 15 residues. Here the CDR3 DNA is all that survives: 45 bases in frame from base 1.